These 24 T cell receptor beta chains were sequenced from one sample in a study of cytomegalovirus exposure and HLA in healthy donors (dated 2017 in TCRdb). Library prep was done by the immunoSEQ multiplex PCR assay. A mixture of 60 forward primers for TCR Vbeta segments and 13 reverse primers for TCR Jbeta segments was used in the multiplex PCR. Imported from immuneACCESS, the table was reduced by TCRdb to in-frame sequences with V and J called. These copies leave out some clones; in studies compared against another copy, an unresolved V gene accounts for under half, and the cause of the remainder is not known. This sample gives around 97,000 clones in total; 65% to 85% of them show up just once. In total, the top ten clones hold over 5% of the sample. Material: PBMCs. All receptors come from a man aged 40-49 years in good health and CMV-seropositive.

The rearrangement links TRBV9 to TRBJ2-5, with a possible D match to TRBD2 (6 bases). CDR1 SGDLS and CDR2 YYNGEE come from the germline V gene. V was shortened by 0 bases and J by 3 bases, with 6 bases between the two germline ends. This CDR3 spans 13 amino acids. Here the CDR3 reads CASSVGGEETQYF. The CDR3 bases are TGTGCCAGCAGCGTAGGGGGGGAAGAGACCCAGTACTTC. Full variable domain (missing parts from reference TRBV9 and TRBJ2-5): DSGVTQTPKHLITATGQRVTLRCSPRSGDLSVYWYQQSLDQGLQFLIQYYNGEERAKGNILERFSAQQFPDLHSELNLSSLELGDSALYFCASSVGGEETQYFGPGTRLLVL.

This rearrangement joins TRBV19 to TRBJ2-7; TRBD2 aligns across 14 bases. J lost 13 bases, V lost 5 bases, and 4 bases had no gene match. The CDR3 has 12 residues. Germline V gene data show CDR1 as LNHDA and CDR2 as SQIVND (reference sequence). The CDR3 sequence: CASSAGLAGVYF. CDR3 coding DNA: TGTGCCAGTAGTGCGGGACTAGCGGGGGTTTACTTC.

The J gene is TRBJ2-7, the V gene TRBV6-6; a weak D match, TRBD2 (5 bases). Germline values: CDR1 MNHNY, CDR2 SVGAGI (reference sequence). This CDR3 region has 16 residues. V gave up 0 bases and J gave up 6 bases, with 18 bases separating them. CDR3 DNA: TGTGCCAGCAGTTACTCCGCCTCCTCAGGAGGTGTCGAGCAGTACTTC. Translating it yields CASSYSASSGGVEQYF.

This rearrangement joins TRBV7-7 to TRBJ2-3, with D tentatively TRBD1 (6 bases). Deletions cut 5 bases from V and 8 bases from J, with 17 bases between. CDR1 SSHAT and CDR2 FNYEAQ come from the germline V gene (reference sequence). CDR3 length equals 14 residues. This CDR3 is CASSQTTGSGTQYF. CDR3 nucleotides: TGTGCCAGCAGCCAGACCACAGGGTCGGGTACGCAGTATTTT.

A word on this clone: Its ends do not fully match the called genes, so a read error is possible. The rearrangement joins TRBV7-9 to TRBJ1-2; D perhaps matches TRBD1 (6 bases). The CDR3 is made up of 13 amino acids. Germline V gene lookup returns CDR1 SEHNR and CDR2 FQNEAQ (reference sequence). The CDR3 sequence is CSSSFTGKGGYTF. The DNA for the CDR3 is TGTTCCAGCAGCTTTACAGGGAAGGGAGGCTACACCTTC.

The genes are TRBV5-4 and TRBJ2-7; D perhaps matches TRBD2 (5 bases). Germline V gene sequence: CDR1 SGHNT, CDR2 YYREEE (reference sequence). V shed 4 bases and J shed 0 bases, with 14 bases lying between them. This CDR3 contains 15 residues. CDR3: CASSLDLGSSYEQYF. The CDR3 DNA reads as TGTGCCAGCAGCCTGGACTTGGGGAGCTCCTACGAGCAGTACTTC.

This clone has only one observation. This rearrangement joins TRBV7-3 to TRBJ1-1; no clear D gene. Germline V lookup: CDR1 SGHTA, CDR2 FQGTGA. The germline V and J ends were trimmed by 0 bases and 0 bases, with 5 bases remaining between them. The CDR3 is 14 amino acids. CDR3 protein: CASSLTHMNTEAFF. In nucleotides, the CDR3 is TGTGCCAGCAGCTTAACACACATGAACACTGAAGCTTTCTTT.

The chain has TRBV5-6 and TRBJ2-7, with 11 bases matching TRBD2. Germline values: CDR1 SGHDT, CDR2 YYEEEE. CDR3 length equals 14 residues. The V gene end was trimmed by 2 bases and the J gene end by 7 bases; junction bases not matched to a gene: 5. The CDR3 bases are TGTGCCAGCAGCTTCCGGGCTAGCGGGGGGGAGCAGTACTTC. Protein product: CASSFRASGGEQYF.

CDR3 in DNA: TGTGCCAGCAGTTTTTTGCGGGGAGATGAAAAACTGTTTTTT. Translation: CASSFLRGDEKLFF. This chain links TRBV28 with TRBJ1-4, with D hard to call. Trimming took 3 bases from V and 6 from J, leaving 11 bases between them. CDR1 is MDHEN, CDR2 SYDVKM, per germline. This CDR3 has 14 residues.

The chain recombines TRBV14 with TRBJ1-1, with no clear D. CDR3 length: 11 residues. V lost 2 bases and J lost 8, with 6 bases in between. Germline V lookup: CDR1 SGHDN, CDR2 FVKESK. The DNA for the CDR3 is TGTGCCAGCAGCCAAATTTCGGAAGCTTTCTTT. Protein: CASSQISEAFF.

The chain combines TRBV11-2 with TRBJ2-1, with D hard to call. The germline CDR1 and CDR2 sequences are SGHAT and FQNNGV. This CDR3 has 16 amino acids. V was pared by 5 bases and J by 9 bases, with 23 bases between. CDR3 loop: CASSDRGGTSSVEQFF. In nucleotides, the CDR3 is TGTGCCAGCAGCGACCGAGGTGGAACGTCGTCCGTTGAGCAGTTCTTC.

The chain carries TRBV19 and TRBJ2-1; 13 nucleotides line up with TRBD2. The CDR3 length is 15 residues. V was clipped by 4 bases and J by 9 bases; unmatched bases: 6. Germline V gives CDR1 LNHDA, CDR2 SQIVND (reference sequence). The CDR3 loop is CASSTRTSGRSEQFF. The CDR3 DNA sequence: TGTGCCAGTAGTACCCGGACTAGCGGGAGATCTGAGCAGTTCTTC.

The rearrangement links TRBV16 to TRBJ2-1; 7 nucleotides align to TRBD1. Germline CDR1 KGHSY, CDR2 FQNENV. The CDR3 spans 14 residues. With V trimmed by 4 bases and J by 7 bases, 7 bases remained unmatched. CDR3: CASSPRQGGNEQFF. The CDR3 DNA reads TGTGCCAGCAGCCCCCGACAGGGTGGTAATGAGCAGTTCTTC.

This sequence joins TRBV6-6 and TRBJ1-1; tentative D call: TRBD1 (5 bases). The CDR3 contains 14 residues. The germline V gene has CDR1 MNHNY and CDR2 SVGAGI (reference sequence). The V and J ends lost 2 bases and 7 bases respectively, with 14 bases between them. The CDR3 spells CASSYEPGKGEAFF. The DNA of the CDR3 is TGTGCCAGCAGTTACGAACCAGGGAAAGGTGAAGCTTTCTTT.

This sequence joins TRBV20-1 and TRBJ2-1, with 15 bases lining up with TRBD2. CDR1 and CDR2 from the germline V gene are DFQATT and SNEGSKA (reference sequence). The CDR3 has 11 residues. The CDR3 nucleotides read TGCAGGGGACTAGCGGGGGGTGAGCAGTTCTTC. This translates into CRGLAGGEQFF.

The chain uses TRBV20-1 and TRBJ2-5; TRBD1 might be the D (5 bases). The J call is uncertain, as TRBJ2-7 better fits the DNA end. This CDR3 region has 11 residues. Germline CDR1 is DFQATT and CDR2 is SNEGSKA (reference sequence). CDR3 protein: CSAKGAYEQYF. CDR3 DNA sequence: TGCAGTGCTAAAGGGGCCTACGAGCAGTACTTC.

The rearrangement links TRBV5-1 to TRBJ1-1, with D uncertain. Germline CDR1 reads SGHRS; CDR2 reads YFSETQ. The V end lost 7 bases, the J end lost 2 bases, and 15 bases lay between the germline ends. The CDR3 is made up of 14 amino acids. In DNA form, the CDR3 reads TGCGCCAGCCGACCTGTGCGGGGAAACACTGAAGCTTTCTTT. Residues: CASRPVRGNTEAFF. The variable domain in full, with the rest retrieved from reference TRBV5-1 and TRBJ1-1, is KAGVTQTPRYLIKTRGQQVTLSCSPISGHRSVSWYQQTPGQGLQFLFEYFSETQRNKGNFPGRFSGRQFSNSRSEMNVSTLELGDSALYLCASRPVRGNTEAFFGQGTRLTVV.

The chain recombines TRBV27 with TRBJ2-3, with D perhaps matching TRBD1 (6 bases). The germline V and J ends were trimmed by 4 bases and 4 bases, with 9 bases remaining between them. The CDR3 is 13 amino acids. Germline CDR1 and CDR2: MNHEY and SMNVEV (reference sequence). CDR3 region: CASSYQGSDTQYF. CDR3 sequence (DNA): TGTGCCAGCAGTTACCAGGGGTCAGATACGCAGTATTTT.

Concerning this clone itself: One junction end disagrees with the germline gene, perhaps due to a read error. This chain uses TRBV19 with TRBJ1-1, with a possible D match to TRBD1 (5 bases). The CDR3 runs to 13 residues. Germline V gene data show CDR1 as LNHDA and CDR2 as SQIVND (reference sequence). The CDR3 DNA follows: TGTGCCACTAGTCGGGGGAGGGACACTGAAGCTTTCTTT. Translation: CATSRGRDTEAFF.

As DNA, the CDR3 is TGTGCCAGCGGGAGACTTTACACAGATACGCAGTATTTT. This encodes CASGRLYTDTQYF. The chain couples TRBV6-6 to TRBJ2-3; D possibly corresponds to TRBD2 (5 bases). Trimming took off 8 bases at V and 2 bases at J, with 11 bases between the two ends. From germline, CDR1 is MNHNY and CDR2 SVGAGI (reference sequence). The CDR3 loop spans 13 amino acids.

This clone was recorded only once. The chain uses TRBV5-1 and TRBJ2-7; the D is unclear. Germline V gives CDR1 SGHRS, CDR2 YFSETQ. Trimming cost V 4 bases and J 5 bases, with 13 bases left between them. The length of the CDR3 is 13 residues. DNA for the CDR3: TGCGCCAGCAGCGCCTCCTCAGAGGACGAGCAGTACTTC. This gives the protein CASSASSEDEQYF.

The chain is built from TRBV7-2 and TRBJ1-2; D is ambiguous. This CDR3 comprises 13 residues. The V gene's germline CDR1 is SGHTA and CDR2 FQGNSA. Trimming cost V 4 bases and J 4 bases, with 10 bases left between them. The CDR3 nucleotides are TGTGCCAGCAGCTGGGCAGCGGTCTATGGCTACACCTTC. It specifies CASSWAAVYGYTF.

The gene calls are TRBV27 and TRBJ2-7; D unclear. Germline V lookup: CDR1 MNHEY, CDR2 SMNVEV (reference sequence). The CDR3 is 13 amino acids. Trimming shortened V by 0 bases and J by 4 bases, and 7 bases separated the two germline ends. The CDR3 nucleotides are TGTGCCAGCAGTTTATCGTCGGGTTACGAGCAGTACTTC. It specifies CASSLSSGYEQYF.

V gene TRBV19 combines with J gene TRBJ1-5; 7 bases map to TRBD1. Germline assignment: CDR1 LNHDA and CDR2 SQIVND (reference sequence). Unmatched junction bases numbered 9, after V lost 3 bases and J lost 7 bases. This CDR3 contains 15 residues. CDR3 nucleotide sequence: TGTGCCAGTAGTATCCGTTTACAGGGGTCCCAGCCCCAGCATTTT. It specifies CASSIRLQGSQPQHF. The variable domain in full, with the rest retrieved from reference TRBV19 and TRBJ1-5, is DGGITQSPKYLFRKEGQNVTLSCEQNLNHDAMYWYRQDPGQGLRLIYYSQIVNDFQKGDIAEGYSVSREKKESFPLTVTSAQKNPTAFYLCASSIRLQGSQPQHFGDGTRLSIL.